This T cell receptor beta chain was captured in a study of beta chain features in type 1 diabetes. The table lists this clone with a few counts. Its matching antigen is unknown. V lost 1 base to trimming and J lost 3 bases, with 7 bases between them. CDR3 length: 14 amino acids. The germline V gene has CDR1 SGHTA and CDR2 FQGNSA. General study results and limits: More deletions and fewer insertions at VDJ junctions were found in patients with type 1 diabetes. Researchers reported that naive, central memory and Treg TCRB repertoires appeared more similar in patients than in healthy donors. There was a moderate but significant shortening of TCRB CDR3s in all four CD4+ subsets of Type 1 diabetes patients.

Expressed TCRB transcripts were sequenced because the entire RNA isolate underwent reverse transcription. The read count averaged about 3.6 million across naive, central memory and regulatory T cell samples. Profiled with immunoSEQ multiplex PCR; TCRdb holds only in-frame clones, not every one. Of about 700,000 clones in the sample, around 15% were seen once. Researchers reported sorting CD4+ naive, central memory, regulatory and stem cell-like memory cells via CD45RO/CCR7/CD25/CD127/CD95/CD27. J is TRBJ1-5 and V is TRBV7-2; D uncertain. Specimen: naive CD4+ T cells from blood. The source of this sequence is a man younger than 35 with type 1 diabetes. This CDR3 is CASSLVRANQPQHF. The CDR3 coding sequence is TGTGCCAGCAGCTTAGTCAGAGCCAATCAGCCCCAGCATTTT. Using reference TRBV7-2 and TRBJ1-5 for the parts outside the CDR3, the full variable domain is GAGVSQSPSNKVTEKGKDVELRCDPISGHTALYWYRQSLGQGLEFLIYFQGNSAPDKSGLPSDRFSAERTGGSVSTLTIQRTQQEDSAVYLCASSLVRANQPQHFGDGTRLSIL.